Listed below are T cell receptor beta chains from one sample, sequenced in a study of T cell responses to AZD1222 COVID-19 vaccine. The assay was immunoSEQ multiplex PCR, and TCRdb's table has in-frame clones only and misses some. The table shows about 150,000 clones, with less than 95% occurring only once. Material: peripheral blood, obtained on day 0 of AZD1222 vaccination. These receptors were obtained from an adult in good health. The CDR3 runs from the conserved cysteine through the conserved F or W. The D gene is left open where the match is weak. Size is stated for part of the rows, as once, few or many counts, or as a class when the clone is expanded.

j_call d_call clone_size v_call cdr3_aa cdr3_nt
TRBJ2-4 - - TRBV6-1 CASSEEQVTKNIQYF TGTGCCAGCAGTGAGGAACAGGTGACCAAAAACATTCAGTACTTC
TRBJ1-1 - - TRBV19 CASRVNAEAFF TGTGCCAGTAGAGTTAACGCTGAAGCTTTCTTT
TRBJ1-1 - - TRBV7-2 CASSLGQGTEAFF TGTGCCAGCAGCTTAGGCCAGGGAACTGAAGCTTTCTTT
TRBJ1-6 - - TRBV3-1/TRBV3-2 CASSQSGLGYNSPLHF TGTGCCAGCAGCCAGTCGGGGCTGGGGTATAATTCACCCCTCCACTTT
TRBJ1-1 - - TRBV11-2 CASSLAKGVITEAFF TGTGCCAGCAGCTTAGCGAAGGGAGTGATCACTGAAGCTTTCTTT
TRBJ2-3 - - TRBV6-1 CASSEGQYHTDTQYF TGTGCCAGCAGTGAAGGACAGTACCACACAGATACGCAGTATTTT
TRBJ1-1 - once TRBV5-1 CASSLVGRDEAFF TGCGCCAGCAGCTTGGTTGGACGGGATGAAGCTTTCTTT
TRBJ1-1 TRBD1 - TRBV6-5 CASSYVGTGGEAFF TGTGCCAGCAGTTACGTCGGGACAGGGGGTGAAGCTTTCTTT
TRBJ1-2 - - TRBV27 CASSLIGGNGGYTF TGTGCCAGCAGTCTGATCGGAGGGAACGGTGGCTACACCTTC
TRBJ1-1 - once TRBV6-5 CASSNGAKAFF TGTGCCAGCAGTAACGGGGCGAAAGCTTTCTTT
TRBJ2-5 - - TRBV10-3 CAISEVTLRGQETQYF TGTGCCATCAGTGAGGTAACTTTGAGGGGGCAAGAGACCCAGTACTTC
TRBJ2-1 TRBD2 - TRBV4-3 CASSQIAGGSYNEQFF TGCGCCAGCAGCCAAATAGCGGGAGGCTCCTACAATGAGCAGTTCTTC
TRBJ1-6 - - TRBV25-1 CASSETGSYNSPLHF TGTGCCAGCAGTGAAACAGGTTCCTATAATTCACCCCTCCACTTT
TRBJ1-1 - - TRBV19 CASSILGSNTEAFF TGTGCCAGTAGTATACTTGGCAGTAACACTGAAGCTTTCTTT
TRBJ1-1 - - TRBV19 CASQKQGRDTEAFF TGTGCCAGTCAGAAACAGGGTCGGGACACTGAAGCTTTCTTT
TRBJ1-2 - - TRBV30 CAWSVMALRANYGYTF TGTGCCTGGAGTGTAATGGCCCTACGGGCGAACTATGGCTACACCTTC
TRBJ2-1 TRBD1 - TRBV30 CAWSVGDSRREQFF TGTGCCTGGAGTGTAGGGGACAGCCGACGGGAGCAGTTCTTC
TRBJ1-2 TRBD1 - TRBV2 CASRPAGQIYGYTF TGTGCCAGCAGGCCAGCGGGACAGATCTATGGCTACACCTTC
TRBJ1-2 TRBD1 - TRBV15 CATSRAGQGFYGYTF TGTGCCACCAGCAGAGCCGGACAGGGGTTCTATGGCTACACCTTC
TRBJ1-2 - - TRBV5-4 CASGQGRGYTF TGTGCCAGCGGGCAGGGACGTGGCTACACCTTC
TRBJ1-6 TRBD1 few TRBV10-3 CAISQGVNSPLHF TGTGCCATCAGCCAGGGGGTCAATTCACCCCTCCACTTT
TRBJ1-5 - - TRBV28 CASSLGLKPQHF TGTGCCAGCAGTTTGGGGTTAAAGCCCCAGCATTTT
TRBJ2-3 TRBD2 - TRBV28 CASEAAGGQDTQYF TGTGCCAGCGAAGCAGCGGGGGGACAAGATACGCAGTATTTT
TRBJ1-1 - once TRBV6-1 CASSELNREAFF TGTGCCAGCAGTGAACTCAACAGGGAAGCTTTCTTT